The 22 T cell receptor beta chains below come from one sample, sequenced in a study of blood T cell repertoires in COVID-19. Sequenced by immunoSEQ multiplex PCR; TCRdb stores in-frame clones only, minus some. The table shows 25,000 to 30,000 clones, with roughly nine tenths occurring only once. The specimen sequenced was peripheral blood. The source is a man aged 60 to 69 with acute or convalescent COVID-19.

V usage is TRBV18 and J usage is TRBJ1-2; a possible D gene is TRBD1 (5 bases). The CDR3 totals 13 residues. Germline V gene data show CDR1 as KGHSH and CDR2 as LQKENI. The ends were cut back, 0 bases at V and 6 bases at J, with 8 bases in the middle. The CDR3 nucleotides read TGTGCCAGCTCACCACCAGGGGATAATGGCTACACCTTC. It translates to CASSPPGDNGYTF.

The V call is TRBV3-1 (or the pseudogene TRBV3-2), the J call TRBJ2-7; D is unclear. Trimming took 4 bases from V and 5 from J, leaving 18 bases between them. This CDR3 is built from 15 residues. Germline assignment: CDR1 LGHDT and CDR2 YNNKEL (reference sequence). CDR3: CASSPSLSVTHEQYF. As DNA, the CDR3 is TGTGCCAGCAGCCCCTCCCTCTCAGTCACCCACGAGCAGTACTTC.

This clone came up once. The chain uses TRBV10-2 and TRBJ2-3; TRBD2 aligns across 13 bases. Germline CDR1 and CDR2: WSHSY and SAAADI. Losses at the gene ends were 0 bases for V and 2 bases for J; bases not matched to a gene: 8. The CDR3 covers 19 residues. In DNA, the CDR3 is TGCGCCAGCAGTGAGTCGATAGAACTAGCGGGGGGGGTCACAGATACGCAGTATTTT. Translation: CASSESIELAGGVTDTQYF.

CDR3 amino acids: CASSPITTFYNSPLHF. The CDR3 DNA follows: TGTGCCAGCAGCCCGATCACGACATTCTATAATTCACCCCTCCACTTT. This chain uses TRBV11-2 with TRBJ1-6; D remains unclear. Per the germline V gene, CDR1 is SGHAT and CDR2 is FQNNGV. This CDR3 has 16 amino acids. Trimming stripped 5 bases from V and 3 bases from J, with 14 bases between.

The CDR3 is CASSLRGQPYNSPLHF. The CDR3 nucleotides are TGTGCCAGCAGCTTACGTGGACAGCCTTATAATTCACCCCTCCACTTT. V and J are TRBV7-6 and TRBJ1-6, with a weak D call TRBD1 (6 bases). Trimming took off 2 bases at V and 4 bases at J, with 12 bases between the two ends. Germline CDR1 is SGHVS and CDR2 is FNYEAQ. The CDR3 has 16 amino acids.

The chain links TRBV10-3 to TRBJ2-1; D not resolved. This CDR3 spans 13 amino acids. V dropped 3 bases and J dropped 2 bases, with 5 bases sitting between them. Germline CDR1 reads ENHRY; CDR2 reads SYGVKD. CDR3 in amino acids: CAISDVTYNEQFF. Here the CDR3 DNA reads TGTGCCATCAGTGACGTAACCTACAATGAGCAGTTCTTC.

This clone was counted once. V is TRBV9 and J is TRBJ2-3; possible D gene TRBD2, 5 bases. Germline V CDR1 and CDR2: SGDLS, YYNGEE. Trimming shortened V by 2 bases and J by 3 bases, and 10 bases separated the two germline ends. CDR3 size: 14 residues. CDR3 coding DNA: TGTGCCAGCAGCGTGGTGGGAGTGACAGATACGCAGTATTTT. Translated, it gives CASSVVGVTDTQYF.

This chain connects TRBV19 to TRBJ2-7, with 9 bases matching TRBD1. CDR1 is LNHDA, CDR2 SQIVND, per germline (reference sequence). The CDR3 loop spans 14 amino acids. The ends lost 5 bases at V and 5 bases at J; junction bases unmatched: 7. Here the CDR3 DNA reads TGTGCCAGTAGTGGTACAGGGGGCATTGACGAGCAGTACTTC. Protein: CASSGTGGIDEQYF. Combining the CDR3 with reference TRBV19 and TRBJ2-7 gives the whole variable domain DGGITQSPKYLFRKEGQNVTLSCEQNLNHDAMYWYRQDPGQGLRLIYYSQIVNDFQKGDIAEGYSVSREKKESFPLTVTSAQKNPTAFYLCASSGTGGIDEQYFGPGTRLTVT.

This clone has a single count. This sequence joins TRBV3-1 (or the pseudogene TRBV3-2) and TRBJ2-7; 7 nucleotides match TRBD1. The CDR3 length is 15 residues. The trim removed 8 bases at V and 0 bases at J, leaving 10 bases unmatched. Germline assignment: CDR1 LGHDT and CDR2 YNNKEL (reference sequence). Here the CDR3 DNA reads TGTGCCAGCGCGAGGGGACAGCCTATCTCCTACGAGCAGTACTTC. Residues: CASARGQPISYEQYF.

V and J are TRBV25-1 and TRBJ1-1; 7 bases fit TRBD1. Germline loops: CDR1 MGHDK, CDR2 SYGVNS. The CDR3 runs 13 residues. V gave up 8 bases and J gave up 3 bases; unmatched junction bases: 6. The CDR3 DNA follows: TGTGCCAGCCGAGGGGGCGGGGACACTGAAGCTTTCTTT. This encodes CASRGGGDTEAFF.

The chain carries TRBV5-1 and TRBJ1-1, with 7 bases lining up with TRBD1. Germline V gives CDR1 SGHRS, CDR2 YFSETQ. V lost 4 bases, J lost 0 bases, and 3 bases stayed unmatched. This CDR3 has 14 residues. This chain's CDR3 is CASSTTGVNTEAFF. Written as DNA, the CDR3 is TGCGCCAGCAGCACTACAGGGGTGAACACTGAAGCTTTCTTT.

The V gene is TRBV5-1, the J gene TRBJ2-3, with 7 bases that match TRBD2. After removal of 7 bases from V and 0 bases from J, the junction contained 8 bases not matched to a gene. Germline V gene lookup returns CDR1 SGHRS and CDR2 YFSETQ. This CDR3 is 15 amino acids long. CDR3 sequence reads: CASHSSGTSTDTQYF. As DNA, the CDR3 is TGCGCCAGCCATTCCAGCGGGACTAGCACAGATACGCAGTATTTT.

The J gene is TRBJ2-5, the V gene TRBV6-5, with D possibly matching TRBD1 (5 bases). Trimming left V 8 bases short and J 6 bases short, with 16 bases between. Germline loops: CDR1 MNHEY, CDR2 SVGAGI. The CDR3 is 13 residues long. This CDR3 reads CASSLHGQKTQYF. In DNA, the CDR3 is TGTGCCAGCTCCCTGCATGGACAAAAGACCCAGTACTTC.

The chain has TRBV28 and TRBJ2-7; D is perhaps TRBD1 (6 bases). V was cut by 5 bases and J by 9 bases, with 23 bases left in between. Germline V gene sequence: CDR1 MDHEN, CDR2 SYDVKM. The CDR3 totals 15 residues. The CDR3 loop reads CASSKTGSSRRLQYF. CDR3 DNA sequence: TGTGCCAGCAGTAAGACAGGCTCCAGTAGGCGATTGCAGTACTTC.

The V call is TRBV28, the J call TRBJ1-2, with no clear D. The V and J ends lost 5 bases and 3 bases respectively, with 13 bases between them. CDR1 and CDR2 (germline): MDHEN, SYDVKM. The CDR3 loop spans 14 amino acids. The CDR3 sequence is CASSAHDRDYGYTF. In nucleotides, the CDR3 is TGTGCCAGCAGTGCCCACGACCGGGACTATGGCTACACCTTC.

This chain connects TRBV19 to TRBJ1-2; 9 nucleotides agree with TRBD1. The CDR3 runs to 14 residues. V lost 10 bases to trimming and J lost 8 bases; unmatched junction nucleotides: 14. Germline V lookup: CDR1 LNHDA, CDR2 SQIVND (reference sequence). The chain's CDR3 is CATDSGTGILGYTF. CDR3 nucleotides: TGTGCCACAGATTCCGGGACAGGGATTCTCGGCTACACCTTC.

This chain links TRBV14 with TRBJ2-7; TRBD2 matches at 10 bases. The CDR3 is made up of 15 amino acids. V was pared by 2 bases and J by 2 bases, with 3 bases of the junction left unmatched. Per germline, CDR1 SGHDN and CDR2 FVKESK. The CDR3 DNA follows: TGTGCCAGCAGCCAACTACTAGCGGGGACCTACGAGCAGTACTTC. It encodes CASSQLLAGTYEQYF.

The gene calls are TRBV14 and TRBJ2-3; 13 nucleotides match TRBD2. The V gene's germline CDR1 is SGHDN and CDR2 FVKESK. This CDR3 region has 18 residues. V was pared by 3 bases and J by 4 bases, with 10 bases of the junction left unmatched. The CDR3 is CASSHLWTSGGRADTQYF. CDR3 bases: TGTGCCAGCAGCCACCTCTGGACTAGCGGGGGCCGTGCAGATACGCAGTATTTT.

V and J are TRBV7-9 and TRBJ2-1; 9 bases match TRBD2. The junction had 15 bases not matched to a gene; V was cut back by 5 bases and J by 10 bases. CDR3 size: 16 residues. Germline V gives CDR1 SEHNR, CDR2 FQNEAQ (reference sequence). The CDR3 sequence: CASSPHGAGGIGEQFF. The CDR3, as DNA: TGTGCCAGCAGCCCCCACGGAGCGGGGGGCATAGGCGAGCAGTTCTTC.

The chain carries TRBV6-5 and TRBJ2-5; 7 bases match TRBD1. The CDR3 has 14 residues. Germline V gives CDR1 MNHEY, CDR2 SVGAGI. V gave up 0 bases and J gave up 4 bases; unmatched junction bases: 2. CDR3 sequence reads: CASSYSGTVETQYF. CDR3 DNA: TGTGCCAGCAGTTACTCGGGGACAGTAGAGACCCAGTACTTC.

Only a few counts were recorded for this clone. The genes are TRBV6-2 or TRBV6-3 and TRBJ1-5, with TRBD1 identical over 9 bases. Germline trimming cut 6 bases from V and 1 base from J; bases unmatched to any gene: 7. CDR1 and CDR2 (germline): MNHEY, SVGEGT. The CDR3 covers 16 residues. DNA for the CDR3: TGTGCCAGCAGCCCTAACAGGGGGCCGAGCAATCAGCCCCAGCATTTT. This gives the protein CASSPNRGPSNQPQHF.

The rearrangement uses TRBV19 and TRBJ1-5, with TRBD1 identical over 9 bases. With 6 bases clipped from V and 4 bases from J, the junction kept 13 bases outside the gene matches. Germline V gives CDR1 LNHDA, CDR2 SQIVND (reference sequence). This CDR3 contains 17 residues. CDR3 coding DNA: TGTGCCAGTAGAGGGGTCAGACAGGGGGGCCTTAATCAGCCCCAGCATTTT. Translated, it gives CASRGVRQGGLNQPQHF.